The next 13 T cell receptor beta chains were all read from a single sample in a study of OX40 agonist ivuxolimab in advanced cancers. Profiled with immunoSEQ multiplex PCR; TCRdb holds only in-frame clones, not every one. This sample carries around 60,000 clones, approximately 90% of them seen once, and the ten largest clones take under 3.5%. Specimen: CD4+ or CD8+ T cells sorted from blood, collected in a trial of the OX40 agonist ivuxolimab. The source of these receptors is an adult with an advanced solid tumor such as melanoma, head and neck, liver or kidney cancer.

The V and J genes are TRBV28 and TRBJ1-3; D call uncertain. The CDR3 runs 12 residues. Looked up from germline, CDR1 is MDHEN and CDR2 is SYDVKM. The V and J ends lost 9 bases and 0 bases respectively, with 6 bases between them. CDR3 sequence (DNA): TGTGCCAGTGGGGTCTCTGGAAACACCATATATTTT. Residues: CASGVSGNTIYF.

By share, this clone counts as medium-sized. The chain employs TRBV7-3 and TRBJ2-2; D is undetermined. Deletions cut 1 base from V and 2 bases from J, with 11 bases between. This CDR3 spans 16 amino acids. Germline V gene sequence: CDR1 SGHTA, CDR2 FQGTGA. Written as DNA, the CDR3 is TGTGCCAGCAGCTTAAGACGGCTACATAACACCGGGGAGCTGTTTTTT. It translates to CASSLRRLHNTGELFF. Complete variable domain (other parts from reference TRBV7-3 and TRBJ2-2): GAGVSQTPSNKVTEKGKYVELRCDPISGHTALYWYRQSLGQGPEFLIYFQGTGAADDSGLPNDRFFAVRPEGSVSTLKIQRTERGDSAVYLCASSLRRLHNTGELFFGEGSRLTVL.

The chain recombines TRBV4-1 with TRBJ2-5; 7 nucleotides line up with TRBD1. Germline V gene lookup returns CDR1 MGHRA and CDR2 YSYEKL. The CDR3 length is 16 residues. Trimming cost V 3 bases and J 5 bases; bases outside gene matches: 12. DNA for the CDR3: TGCGCCAGCAGCCAGGGCCGACAGGGTACAGGGGAGACCCAGTACTTC. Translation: CASSQGRQGTGETQYF.

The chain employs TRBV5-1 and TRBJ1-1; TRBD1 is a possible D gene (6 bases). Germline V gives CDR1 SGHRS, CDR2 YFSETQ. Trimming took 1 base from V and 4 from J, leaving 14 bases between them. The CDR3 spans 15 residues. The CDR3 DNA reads TGCGCCAGCAGCTTGCCCCTGAGGGGGGGCACTGAAGCTTTCTTT. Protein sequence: CASSLPLRGGTEAFF.

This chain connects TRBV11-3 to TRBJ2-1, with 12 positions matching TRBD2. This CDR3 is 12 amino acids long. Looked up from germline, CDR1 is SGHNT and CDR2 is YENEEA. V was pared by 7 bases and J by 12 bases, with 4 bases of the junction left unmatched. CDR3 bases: TGTGCCAGCACTAGCGGGAGGGCCCGGCAGTTCTTC. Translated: CASTSGRARQFF. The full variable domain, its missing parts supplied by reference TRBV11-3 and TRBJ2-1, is EAGVVQSPRYKIIEKKQPVAFWCNPISGHNTLYWYLQNLGQGPELLIRYENEEAVDDSQLPKDRFSAERLKGVDSTLKIQPAELGDSAVYLCASTSGRARQFFGPGTRLTVL.

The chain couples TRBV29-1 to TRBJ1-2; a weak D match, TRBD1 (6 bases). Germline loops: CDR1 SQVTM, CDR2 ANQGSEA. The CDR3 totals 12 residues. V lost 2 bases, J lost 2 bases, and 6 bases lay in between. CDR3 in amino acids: CSVETGNYGYTF. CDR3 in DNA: TGCAGCGTTGAAACAGGGAACTATGGCTACACCTTC.

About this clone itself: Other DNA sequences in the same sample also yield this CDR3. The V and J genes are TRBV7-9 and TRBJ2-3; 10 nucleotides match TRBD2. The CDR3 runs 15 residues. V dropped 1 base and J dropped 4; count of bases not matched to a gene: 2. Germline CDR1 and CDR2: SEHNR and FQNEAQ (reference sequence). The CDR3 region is CASSLGAGGSDTQYF. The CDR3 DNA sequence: TGTGCCAGCAGCTTAGGAGCGGGAGGGTCAGATACGCAGTATTTT.

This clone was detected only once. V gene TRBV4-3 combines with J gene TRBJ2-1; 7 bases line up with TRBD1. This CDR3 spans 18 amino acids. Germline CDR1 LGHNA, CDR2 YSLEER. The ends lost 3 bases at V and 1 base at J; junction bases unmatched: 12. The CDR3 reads CASSQDLLTGSSYNEQFF. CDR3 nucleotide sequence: TGCGCCAGCAGCCAGGACTTACTGACAGGGTCATCCTACAATGAGCAGTTCTTC.

CDR3 sequence (DNA): TGTGCCAGCAGTCCGGGGACAGGGAGAGAGACCCAGTACTTC. It translates to CASSPGTGRETQYF. The chain uses TRBV6-5 and TRBJ2-5; 9 nucleotides agree with TRBD1. Germline lookup yields CDR1 MNHEY and CDR2 SVGAGI. Losses at the gene ends were 5 bases for V and 4 bases for J; bases not matched to a gene: 5. The CDR3 runs 14 residues.

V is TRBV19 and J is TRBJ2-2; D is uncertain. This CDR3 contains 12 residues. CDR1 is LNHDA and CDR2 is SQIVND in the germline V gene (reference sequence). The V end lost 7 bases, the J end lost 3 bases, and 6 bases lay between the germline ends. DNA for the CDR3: TGTGCCAGTACCCCGTACACCGGGGAGCTGTTTTTT. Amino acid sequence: CASTPYTGELFF.

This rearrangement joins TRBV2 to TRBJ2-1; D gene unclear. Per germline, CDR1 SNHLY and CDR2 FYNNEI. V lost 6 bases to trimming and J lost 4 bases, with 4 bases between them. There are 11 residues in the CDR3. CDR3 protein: CASSRYNEQFF. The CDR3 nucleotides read TGTGCCAGCAGCCGTTACAATGAGCAGTTCTTC.

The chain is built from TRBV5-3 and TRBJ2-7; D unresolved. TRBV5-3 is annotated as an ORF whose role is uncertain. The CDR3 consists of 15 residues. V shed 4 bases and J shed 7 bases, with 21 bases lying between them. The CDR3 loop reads CARSPSGRRVREQYF. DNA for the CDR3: TGTGCCAGAAGCCCCTCCGGCCGGCGAGTGAGGGAGCAGTACTTC.

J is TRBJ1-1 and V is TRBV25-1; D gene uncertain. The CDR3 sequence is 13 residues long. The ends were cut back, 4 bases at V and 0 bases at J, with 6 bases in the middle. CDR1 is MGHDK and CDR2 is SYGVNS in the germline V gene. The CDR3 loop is CASSVKVNTEAFF. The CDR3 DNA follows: TGTGCCAGCAGTGTAAAGGTGAACACTGAAGCTTTCTTT.